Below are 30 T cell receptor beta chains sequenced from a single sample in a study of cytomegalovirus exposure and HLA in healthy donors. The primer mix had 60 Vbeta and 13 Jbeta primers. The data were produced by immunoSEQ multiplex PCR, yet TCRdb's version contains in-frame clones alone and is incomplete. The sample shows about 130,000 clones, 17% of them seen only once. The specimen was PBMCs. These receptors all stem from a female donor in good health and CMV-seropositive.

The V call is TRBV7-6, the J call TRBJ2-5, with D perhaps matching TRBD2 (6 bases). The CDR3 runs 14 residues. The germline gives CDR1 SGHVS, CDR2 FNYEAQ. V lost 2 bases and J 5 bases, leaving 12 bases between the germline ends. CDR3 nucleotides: TGTGCCAGCAGCTTAACGGCGGGACGGGAGACCCAGTACTTC. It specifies CASSLTAGRETQYF. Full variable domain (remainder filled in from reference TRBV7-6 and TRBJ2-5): GAGVSQSPRYKVTKRGQDVALRCDPISGHVSLYWYRQALGQGPEFLTYFNYEAQQDKSGLPNDRFSAERPEGSISTLTIQRTEQRDSAMYRCASSLTAGRETQYFGPGTRLLVL.

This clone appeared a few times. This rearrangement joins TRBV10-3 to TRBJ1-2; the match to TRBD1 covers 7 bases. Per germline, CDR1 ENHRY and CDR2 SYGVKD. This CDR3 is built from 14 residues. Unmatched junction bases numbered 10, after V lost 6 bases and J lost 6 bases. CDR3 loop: CAIRGSTGMDGYTF. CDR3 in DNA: TGTGCCATCAGGGGTTCGACAGGGATGGATGGCTACACCTTC.

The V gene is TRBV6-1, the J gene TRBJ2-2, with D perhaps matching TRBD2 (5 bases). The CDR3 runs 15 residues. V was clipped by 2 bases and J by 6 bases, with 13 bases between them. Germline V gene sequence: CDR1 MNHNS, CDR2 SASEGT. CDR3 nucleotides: TGTGCCAGCAGTGAACAGGCTAGCTCGTCCGGGGAGCTGTTTTTT. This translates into CASSEQASSSGELFF.

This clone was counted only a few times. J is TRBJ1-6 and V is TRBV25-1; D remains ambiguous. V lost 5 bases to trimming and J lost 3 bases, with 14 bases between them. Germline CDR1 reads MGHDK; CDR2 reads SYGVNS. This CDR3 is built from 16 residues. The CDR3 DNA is TGTGCCAGCAGTCCTAGGAGGGAACTCTATAATTCACCCCTCCACTTT. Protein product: CASSPRRELYNSPLHF.

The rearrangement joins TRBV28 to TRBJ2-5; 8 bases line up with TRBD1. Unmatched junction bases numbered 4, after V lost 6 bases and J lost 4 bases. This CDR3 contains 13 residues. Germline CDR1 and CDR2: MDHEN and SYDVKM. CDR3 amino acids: CASRPGQGETQYF. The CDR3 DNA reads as TGTGCCAGCAGGCCCGGACAGGGAGAGACCCAGTACTTC.

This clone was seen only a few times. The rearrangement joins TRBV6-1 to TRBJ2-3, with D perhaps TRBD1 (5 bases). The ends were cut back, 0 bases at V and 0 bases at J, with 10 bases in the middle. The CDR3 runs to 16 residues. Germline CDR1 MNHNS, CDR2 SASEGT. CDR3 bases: TGTGCCAGCAGTGAAGCGTGGGGCATAAGCACAGATACGCAGTATTTT. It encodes CASSEAWGISTDTQYF.

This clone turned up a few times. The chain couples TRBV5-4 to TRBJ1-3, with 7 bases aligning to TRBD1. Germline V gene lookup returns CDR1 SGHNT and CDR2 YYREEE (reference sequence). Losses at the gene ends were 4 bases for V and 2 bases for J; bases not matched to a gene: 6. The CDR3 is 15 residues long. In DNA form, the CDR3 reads TGTGCCAGCAGCCCGGGGACAGAGCCTGGAAACACCATATATTTT. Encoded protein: CASSPGTEPGNTIYF.

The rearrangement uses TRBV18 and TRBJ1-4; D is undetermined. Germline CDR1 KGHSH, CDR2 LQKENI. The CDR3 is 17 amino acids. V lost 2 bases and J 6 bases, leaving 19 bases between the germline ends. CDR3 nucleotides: TGTGCCAGCTCACCAGTAGGGTTCGGACTGGAGTATGAAAAACTGTTTTTT. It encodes CASSPVGFGLEYEKLFF.

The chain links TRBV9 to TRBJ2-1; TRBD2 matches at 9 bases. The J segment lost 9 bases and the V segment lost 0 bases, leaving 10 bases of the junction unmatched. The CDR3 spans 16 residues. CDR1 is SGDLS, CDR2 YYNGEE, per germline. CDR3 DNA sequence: TGTGCCAGCAGCGTAGACCAGCGGGAGGTCGGTGGTGAGCAGTTCTTC. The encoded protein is CASSVDQREVGGEQFF.

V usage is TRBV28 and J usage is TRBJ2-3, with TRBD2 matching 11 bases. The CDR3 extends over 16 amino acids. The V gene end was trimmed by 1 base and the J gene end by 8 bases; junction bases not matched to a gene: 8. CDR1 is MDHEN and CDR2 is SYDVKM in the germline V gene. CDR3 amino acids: CASSLFPLAGGVTQYF. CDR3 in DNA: TGTGCCAGCAGTTTATTTCCTCTAGCGGGGGGAGTTACGCAGTATTTT.

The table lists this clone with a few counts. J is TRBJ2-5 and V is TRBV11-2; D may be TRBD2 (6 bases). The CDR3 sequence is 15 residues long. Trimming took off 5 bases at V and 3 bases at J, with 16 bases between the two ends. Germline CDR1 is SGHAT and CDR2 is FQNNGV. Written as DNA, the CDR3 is TGTGCCAGCAGCGTAGGAGGGTCTCTAAAAGAGACCCAGTACTTC. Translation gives CASSVGGSLKETQYF. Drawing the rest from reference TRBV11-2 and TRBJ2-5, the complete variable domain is EAGVAQSPRYKIIEKRQSVAFWCNPISGHATLYWYQQILGQGPKLLIQFQNNGVVDDSQLPKDRFSAERLKGVDSTLKIQPAKLEDSAVYLCASSVGGSLKETQYFGPGTRLLVL.

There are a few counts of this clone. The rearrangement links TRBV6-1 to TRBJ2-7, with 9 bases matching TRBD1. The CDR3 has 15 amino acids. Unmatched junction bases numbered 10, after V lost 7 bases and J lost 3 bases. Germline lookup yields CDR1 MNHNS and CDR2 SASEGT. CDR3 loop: CASTPPVDRGYEQYF. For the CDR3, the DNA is TGTGCCAGCACCCCCCCGGTGGACAGGGGCTACGAGCAGTACTTC.

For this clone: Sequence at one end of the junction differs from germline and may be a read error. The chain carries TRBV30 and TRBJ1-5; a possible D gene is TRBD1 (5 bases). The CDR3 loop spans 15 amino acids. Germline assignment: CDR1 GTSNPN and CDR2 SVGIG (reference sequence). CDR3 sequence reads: CAWRGQGGSNQPQNF. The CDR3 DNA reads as TGTGCCTGGAGGGGTCAGGGAGGTAGCAATCAGCCCCAGAATTTT.

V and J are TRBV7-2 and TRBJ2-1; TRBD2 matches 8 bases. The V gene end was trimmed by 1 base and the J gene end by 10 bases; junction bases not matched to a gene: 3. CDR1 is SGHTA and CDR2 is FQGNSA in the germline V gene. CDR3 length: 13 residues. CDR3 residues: CASSLGAGDEQFF. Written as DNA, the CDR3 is TGTGCCAGCAGCTTAGGAGCGGGAGACGAGCAGTTCTTC.

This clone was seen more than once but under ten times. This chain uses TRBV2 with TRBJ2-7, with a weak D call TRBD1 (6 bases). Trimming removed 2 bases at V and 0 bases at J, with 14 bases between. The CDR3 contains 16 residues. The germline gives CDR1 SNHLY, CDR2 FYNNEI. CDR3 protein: CASSESGDPHSYEQYF. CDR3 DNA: TGTGCCAGCAGTGAATCAGGGGACCCACACTCCTACGAGCAGTACTTC.

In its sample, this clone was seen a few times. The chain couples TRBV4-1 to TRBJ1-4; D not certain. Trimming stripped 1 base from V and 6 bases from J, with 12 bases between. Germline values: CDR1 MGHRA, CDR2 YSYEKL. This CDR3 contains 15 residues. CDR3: CASSQVREGDEKLFF. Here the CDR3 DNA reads TGCGCCAGCAGCCAAGTCCGGGAGGGTGATGAAAAACTGTTTTTT.

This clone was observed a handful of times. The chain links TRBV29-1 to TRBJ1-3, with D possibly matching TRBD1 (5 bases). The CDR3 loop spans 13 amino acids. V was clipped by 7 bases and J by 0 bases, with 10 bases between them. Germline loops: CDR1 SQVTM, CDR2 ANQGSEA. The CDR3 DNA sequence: TGCAGCGCTACAGGACCCTCTGGAAACACCATATATTTT. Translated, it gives CSATGPSGNTIYF.

In nucleotides, the CDR3 is TGTGCCAGCATGCCCCAGGGGAGCTATGGCTACACCTTC. This gives the protein CASMPQGSYGYTF. The V gene is TRBV2, the J gene TRBJ1-2; weak D call: TRBD1 (6 bases). Germline CDR1 reads SNHLY; CDR2 reads FYNNEI. This CDR3 spans 13 amino acids. V shed 7 bases and J shed 4 bases, with 13 bases lying between them.

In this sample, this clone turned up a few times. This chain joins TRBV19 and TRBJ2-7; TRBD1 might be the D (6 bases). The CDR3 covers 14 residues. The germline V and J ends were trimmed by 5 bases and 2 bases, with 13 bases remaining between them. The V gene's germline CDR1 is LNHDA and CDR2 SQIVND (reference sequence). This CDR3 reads CASSARQATYEQYF. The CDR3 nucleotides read TGTGCCAGTAGTGCACGACAGGCCACCTACGAGCAGTACTTC.

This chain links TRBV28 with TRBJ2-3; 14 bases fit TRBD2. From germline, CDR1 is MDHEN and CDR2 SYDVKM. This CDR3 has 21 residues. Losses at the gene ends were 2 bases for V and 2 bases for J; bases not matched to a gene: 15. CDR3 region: CASSLRGLAGGPSSYTDTQYF. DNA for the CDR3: TGTGCCAGCAGTTTACGCGGACTAGCGGGGGGACCCAGCTCGTACACAGATACGCAGTATTTT. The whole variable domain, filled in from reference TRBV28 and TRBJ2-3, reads DVKVTQSSRYLVKRTGEKVFLECVQDMDHENMFWYRQDPGLGLRLIYFSYDVKMKEKGDIPEGYSVSREKKERFSLILESASTNQTSMYLCASSLRGLAGGPSSYTDTQYFGPGTRLTVL.

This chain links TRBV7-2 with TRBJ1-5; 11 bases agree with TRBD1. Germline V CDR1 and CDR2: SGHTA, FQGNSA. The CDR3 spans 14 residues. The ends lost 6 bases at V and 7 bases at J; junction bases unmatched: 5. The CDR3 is CASSPGTGGQPQHF. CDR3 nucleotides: TGTGCCAGCAGTCCCGGGACAGGGGGACAGCCCCAGCATTTT.

The DNA of the CDR3 is TGTGCCACTTGGGCTAGCGGGGACGCCGGGGAGCTGTTTTTT. Translation gives CATWASGDAGELFF. The chain employs TRBV15 and TRBJ2-2, with 9 bases identical to TRBD2. Trimming removed 9 bases from V and 6 bases from J; junction bases left unmatched: 8. Per germline, CDR1 LNHNV and CDR2 YYDKDF (reference sequence). CDR3 length equals 14 residues.

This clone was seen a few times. This CDR3 reads CASNQGGTEAFF. CDR3 bases: TGTGCCAGCAACCAGGGGGGCACTGAAGCTTTCTTT. The chain combines TRBV28 with TRBJ1-1; 7 bases are a match to TRBD1. J was trimmed by 4 bases and V by 7 bases; bases with no gene match: 3. In germline, CDR1 is MDHEN, CDR2 SYDVKM. The CDR3 has 12 residues.

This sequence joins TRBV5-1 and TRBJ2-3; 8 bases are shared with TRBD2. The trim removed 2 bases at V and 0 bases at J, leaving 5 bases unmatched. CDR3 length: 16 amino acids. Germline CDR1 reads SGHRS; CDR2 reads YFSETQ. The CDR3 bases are TGCGCCAGCAGCTTACAAGCGGGGGTGAGCACAGATACGCAGTATTTT. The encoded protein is CASSLQAGVSTDTQYF.

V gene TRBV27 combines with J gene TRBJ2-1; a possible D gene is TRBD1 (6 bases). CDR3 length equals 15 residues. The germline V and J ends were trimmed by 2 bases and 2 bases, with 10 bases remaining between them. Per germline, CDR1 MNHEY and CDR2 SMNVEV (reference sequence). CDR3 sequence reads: CASSLPGGPYNEQFF. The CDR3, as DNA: TGTGCCAGCAGTTTACCTGGGGGCCCCTACAATGAGCAGTTCTTC.

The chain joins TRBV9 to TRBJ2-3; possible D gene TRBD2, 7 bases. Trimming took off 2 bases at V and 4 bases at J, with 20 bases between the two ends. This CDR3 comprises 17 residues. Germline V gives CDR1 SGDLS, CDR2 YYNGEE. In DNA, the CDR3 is TGTGCCAGCAGCGTCGGTGTTCAAGGGGGGGCCTCAGATACGCAGTATTTT. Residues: CASSVGVQGGASDTQYF.

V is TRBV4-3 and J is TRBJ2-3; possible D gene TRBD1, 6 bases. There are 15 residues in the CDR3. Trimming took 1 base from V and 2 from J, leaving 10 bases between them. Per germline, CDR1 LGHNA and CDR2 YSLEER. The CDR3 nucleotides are TGCGCCAGCAGCCAAGCAGGGGAGCTCACAGATACGCAGTATTTT. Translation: CASSQAGELTDTQYF.

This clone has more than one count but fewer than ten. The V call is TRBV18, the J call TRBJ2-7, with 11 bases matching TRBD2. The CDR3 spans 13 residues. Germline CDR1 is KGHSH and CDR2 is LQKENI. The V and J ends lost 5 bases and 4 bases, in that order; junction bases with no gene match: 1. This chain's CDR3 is CASSSSGGYEQYF. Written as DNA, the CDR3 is TGTGCCAGCTCATCTAGCGGGGGGTACGAGCAGTACTTC.

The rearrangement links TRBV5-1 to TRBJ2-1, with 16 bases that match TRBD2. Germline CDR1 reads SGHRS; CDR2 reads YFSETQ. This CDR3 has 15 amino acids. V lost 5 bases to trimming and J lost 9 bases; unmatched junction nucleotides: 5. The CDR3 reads CASSLGLAGGPEQFF. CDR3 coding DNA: TGCGCCAGCAGTCTGGGACTAGCGGGAGGGCCTGAGCAGTTCTTC. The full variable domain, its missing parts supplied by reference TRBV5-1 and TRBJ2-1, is KAGVTQTPRYLIKTRGQQVTLSCSPISGHRSVSWYQQTPGQGLQFLFEYFSETQRNKGNFPGRFSGRQFSNSRSEMNVSTLELGDSALYLCASSLGLAGGPEQFFGPGTRLTVL.

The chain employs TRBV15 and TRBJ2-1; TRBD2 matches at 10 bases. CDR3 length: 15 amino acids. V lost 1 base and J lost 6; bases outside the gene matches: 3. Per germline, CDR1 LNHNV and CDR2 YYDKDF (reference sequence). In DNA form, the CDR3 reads TGTGCCACCAGCAGAGGGACTAGCGGCCCCAATGAGCAGTTCTTC. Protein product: CATSRGTSGPNEQFF.